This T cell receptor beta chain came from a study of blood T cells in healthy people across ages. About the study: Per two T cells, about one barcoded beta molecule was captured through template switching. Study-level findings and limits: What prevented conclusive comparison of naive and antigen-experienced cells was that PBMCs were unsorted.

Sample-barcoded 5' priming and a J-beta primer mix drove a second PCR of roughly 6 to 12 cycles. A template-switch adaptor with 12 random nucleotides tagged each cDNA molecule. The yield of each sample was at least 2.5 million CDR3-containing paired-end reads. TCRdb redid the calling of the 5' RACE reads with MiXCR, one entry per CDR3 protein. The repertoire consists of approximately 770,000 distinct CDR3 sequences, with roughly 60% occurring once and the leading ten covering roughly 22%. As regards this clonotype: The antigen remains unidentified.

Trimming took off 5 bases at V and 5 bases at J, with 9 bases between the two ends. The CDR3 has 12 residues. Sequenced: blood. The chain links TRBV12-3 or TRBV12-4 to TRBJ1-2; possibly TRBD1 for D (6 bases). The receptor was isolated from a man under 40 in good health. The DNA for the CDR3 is TGTGCCAGCAGTCGGACAGATTATGGCTACACCTTC. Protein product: CASSRTDYGYTF.